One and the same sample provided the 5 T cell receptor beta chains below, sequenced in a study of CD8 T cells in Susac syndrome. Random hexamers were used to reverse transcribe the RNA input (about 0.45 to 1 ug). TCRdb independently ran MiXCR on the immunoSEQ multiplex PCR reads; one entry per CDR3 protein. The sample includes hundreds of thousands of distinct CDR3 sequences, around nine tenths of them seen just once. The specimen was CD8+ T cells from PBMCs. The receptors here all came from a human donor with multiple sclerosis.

The chain's CDR3 is CATAGRSSYEQYF. CDR3 sequence (DNA): TGTGCCACGGCAGGGAGGTCCTCCTACGAGCAGTACTTC. The V gene is TRBV19, the J gene TRBJ2-7; D possibly corresponds to TRBD2 (6 bases). Germline assignment: CDR1 LNHDA and CDR2 SQIVND (reference sequence). Trimming pared 10 bases from V and 0 bases from J, leaving 13 bases between. This CDR3 is built from 13 residues.

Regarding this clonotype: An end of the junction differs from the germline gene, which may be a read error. CDR3 protein: CASREAGGWWYEQYF. In nucleotides, the CDR3 is TGTGCCAGCAGAGAAGCGGGAGGGTGGTGGTACGAGCAGTACTTC. This chain links TRBV2 with TRBJ2-7; 10 bases agree with TRBD2. The CDR3 is made up of 15 amino acids. The germline V gene encodes CDR1 SNHLY and CDR2 FYNNEI.

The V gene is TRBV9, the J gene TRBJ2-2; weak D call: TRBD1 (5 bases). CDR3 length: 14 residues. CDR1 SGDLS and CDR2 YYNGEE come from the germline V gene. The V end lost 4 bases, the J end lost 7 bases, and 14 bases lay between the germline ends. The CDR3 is CASSPAGSYGELFF. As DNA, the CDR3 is TGTGCCAGCAGCCCTGCAGGGTCTTACGGGGAGCTGTTTTTT.

This chain's CDR3 is CASSEYEGSGGYTF. The DNA for the CDR3 is TGTGCCAGCAGTGAATATGAGGGTTCGGGTGGCTACACCTTC. The rearrangement joins TRBV25-1 to TRBJ1-2; no clear D. Germline-derived CDR1 and CDR2 are MGHDK and SYGVNS. The CDR3 is 14 amino acids. V was clipped by 0 bases and J by 7 bases, with 12 bases between them.

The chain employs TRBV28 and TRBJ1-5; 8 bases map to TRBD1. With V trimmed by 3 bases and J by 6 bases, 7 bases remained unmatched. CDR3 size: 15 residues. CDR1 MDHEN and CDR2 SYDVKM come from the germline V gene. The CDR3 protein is CASSFSSGGGQPQHF. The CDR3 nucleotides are TGTGCCAGCAGTTTCTCCTCAGGGGGCGGTCAGCCCCAGCATTTT.